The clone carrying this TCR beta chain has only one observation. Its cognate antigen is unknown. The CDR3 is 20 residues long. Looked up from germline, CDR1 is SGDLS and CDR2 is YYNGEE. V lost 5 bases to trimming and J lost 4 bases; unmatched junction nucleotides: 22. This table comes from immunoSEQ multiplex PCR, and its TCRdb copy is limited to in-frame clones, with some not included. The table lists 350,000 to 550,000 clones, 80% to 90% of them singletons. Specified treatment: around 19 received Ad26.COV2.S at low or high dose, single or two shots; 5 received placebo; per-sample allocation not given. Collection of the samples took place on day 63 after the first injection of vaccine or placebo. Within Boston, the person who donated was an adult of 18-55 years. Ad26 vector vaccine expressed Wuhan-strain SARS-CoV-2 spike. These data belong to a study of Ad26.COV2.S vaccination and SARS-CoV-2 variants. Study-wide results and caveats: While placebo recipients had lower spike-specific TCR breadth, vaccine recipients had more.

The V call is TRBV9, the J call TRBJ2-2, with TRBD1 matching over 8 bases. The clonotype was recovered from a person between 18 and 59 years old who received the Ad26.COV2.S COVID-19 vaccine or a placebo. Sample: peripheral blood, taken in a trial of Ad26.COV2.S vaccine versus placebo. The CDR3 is CASSPFHLAGGVSGTGELFF. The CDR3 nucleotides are TGTGCCAGCAGTCCCTTTCATCTCGCAGGGGGCGTTTCGGGCACCGGGGAGCTGTTTTTT.